These 29 T cell receptor beta chains were all obtained from the same sample, sequenced in a study of shared clonotypes between healthy human individuals. The table came from immunoSEQ multiplex PCR; TCRdb's copy has only in-frame clones and leaves some out. The repertoire holds roughly 1,500,000 clones, 95% to 99% seen once, with roughly 0.45% in the top ten. The sample consisted of naive CD4+ T cells sorted from blood. Subset given: CD45RA+ positively selected. Source of these receptors: a man aged 25 to 40 in good health.

The chain couples TRBV5-1 to TRBJ2-1; TRBD1 aligns across 11 bases. With 7 bases clipped from V and 5 bases from J, the junction kept 14 bases outside the gene matches. The CDR3 has 17 amino acids. Germline CDR1 and CDR2: SGHRS and YFSETQ. CDR3 nucleotides: TGCGCCAGCCACCCCCCCCCTCCGGACAGGGGGCACAATGAGCAGTTCTTC. The encoded protein is CASHPPPPDRGHNEQFF.

The CDR3 loop is CASSQSRPSYNEQFF. DNA for the CDR3: TGCGCCAGCAGCCAAAGTCGACCTTCCTACAATGAGCAGTTCTTC. The rearrangement joins TRBV4-1 to TRBJ2-1; D uncertain. Trimming shortened V by 2 bases and J by 1 base, and 9 bases separated the two germline ends. CDR1 and CDR2 (germline): MGHRA, YSYEKL. There are 15 residues in the CDR3.

Concerning this clone itself: This specimen includes other DNA sequences encoding the same CDR3. J is TRBJ2-3 and V is TRBV7-2; no firm D call. The V end was cut by 2 bases, the J end by 2 bases, with 2 bases between. This CDR3 comprises 12 residues. Germline lookup yields CDR1 SGHTA and CDR2 FQGNSA. CDR3: CASSLPTDTQYF. CDR3 bases: TGTGCCAGCAGCTTACCCACAGATACGCAGTATTTT.

The rearrangement uses TRBV10-2 and TRBJ2-1; 12 bases match TRBD2. The CDR3 has 18 amino acids. J gave up 1 base and V 4 bases, and 8 bases lay outside the gene matches. Germline CDR1 is WSHSY and CDR2 is SAAADI. DNA for the CDR3: TGCGCCAGCAGTGTTGGGCTAGCGGGAGGGCCGTCCTACAATGAGCAGTTCTTC. It translates to CASSVGLAGGPSYNEQFF.

The genes are TRBV5-1 and TRBJ2-3; TRBD2 is a possible D gene (6 bases). Germline V gives CDR1 SGHRS, CDR2 YFSETQ. V lost 4 bases and J 2 bases, leaving 26 bases between the germline ends. This CDR3 is built from 19 residues. The CDR3 DNA reads TGCGCCAGCAGCGCAAAAGAAAAAAAGACTAGTTGGGCCACAGATACGCAGTATTTT. As protein: CASSAKEKKTSWATDTQYF.

The genes are TRBV7-2 and TRBJ2-5; TRBD2 matches at 7 bases. After removal of 5 bases from V and 9 bases from J, the junction contained 12 bases not matched to a gene. Germline V lookup: CDR1 SGHTA, CDR2 FQGNSA. The length of the CDR3 is 14 residues. The CDR3 here is CASSPGGGREAQYF. The CDR3 DNA is TGTGCCAGCAGCCCCGGTGGGGGTCGGGAGGCCCAGTACTTC.

V is TRBV7-9 and J is TRBJ2-5; 8 bases are a match to TRBD1. J gave up 5 bases and V 2 bases, and 13 bases lay outside the gene matches. CDR1 is SEHNR and CDR2 is FQNEAQ in the germline V gene (reference sequence). The CDR3 runs 17 residues. The CDR3 nucleotides read TGTGCCAGCAGCTTACTTTTTCAGGACAGGGCTGAGGAGACCCAGTACTTC. Residues: CASSLLFQDRAEETQYF. Based on the CDR3 plus reference TRBV7-9 and TRBJ2-5, the full variable domain is DTGVSQNPRHKITKRGQNVTFRCDPISEHNRLYWYRQTLGQGPEFLTYFQNEAQLEKSRLLSDRFSAERPKGSFSTLEIQRTEQGDSAMYLCASSLLFQDRAEETQYFGPGTRLLVL.

The chain carries TRBV4-3 and TRBJ2-1; the match to TRBD2 covers 7 bases. V shed 0 bases and J 14 bases; nucleotides not matched to a gene: 7. The CDR3 length is 13 residues. In germline, CDR1 is LGHNA, CDR2 YSLEER. The CDR3 region has the DNA TGCGCCAGCAGCCAAGATTTGCGGGAGACGGAGTTCTTC. Translating it yields CASSQDLRETEFF.

V is TRBV28 and J is TRBJ1-4, with D unclear. The CDR3 is made up of 15 amino acids. Trimming left V 6 bases short and J 3 bases short, with 14 bases between. Germline V gene sequence: CDR1 MDHEN, CDR2 SYDVKM. As DNA, the CDR3 is TGTGCCAGCAGCCGTCCCGGGGTGGCTAATGAAAAACTGTTTTTT. Residues: CASSRPGVANEKLFF.

This sequence joins TRBV18 and TRBJ2-5; unclear D gene. This CDR3 region has 13 residues. Germline V CDR1 and CDR2: KGHSH, LQKENI. Trimming took 3 bases from V and 4 from J, leaving 9 bases between them. The CDR3: CASSPRIRETQYF. CDR3 nucleotide sequence: TGTGCCAGCTCACCCCGTATTCGAGAGACCCAGTACTTC.

This clone was found once. The rearrangement uses TRBV5-4 and TRBJ2-1; the match to TRBD2 covers 10 bases. The junction had 14 bases not matched to a gene; V was cut back by 4 bases and J by 13 bases. The CDR3 contains 15 residues. From germline, CDR1 is SGHNT and CDR2 YYREEE (reference sequence). The chain's CDR3 is CASSPGRLAGVVQFF. The CDR3 DNA follows: TGTGCCAGCAGCCCAGGGCGGCTAGCGGGAGTTGTTCAGTTCTTC.

The chain carries TRBV7-2 and TRBJ1-5; possible D gene TRBD1, 6 bases. The CDR3 length is 14 residues. Trimming took off 5 bases at V and 7 bases at J, with 15 bases between the two ends. Germline V gene lookup returns CDR1 SGHTA and CDR2 FQGNSA. The CDR3, as DNA: TGTGCCAGCAGCCCCAGGGGCGTTGGGCAGCCCCAGCATTTT. This encodes CASSPRGVGQPQHF. Supplemented by reference TRBV7-2 and TRBJ1-5, the full variable domain reads GAGVSQSPSNKVTEKGKDVELRCDPISGHTALYWYRQSLGQGLEFLIYFQGNSAPDKSGLPSDRFSAERTGGSVSTLTIQRTQQEDSAVYLCASSPRGVGQPQHFGDGTRLSIL.

This clone was detected only once. V and J are TRBV29-1 and TRBJ2-7; D gene ambiguous. The CDR3 loop spans 12 amino acids. Trimming shortened V by 5 bases and J by 2 bases, and 10 bases separated the two germline ends. The germline V gene encodes CDR1 SQVTM and CDR2 ANQGSEA. CDR3 amino acids: CSVRRDPYEQYF. The CDR3 DNA sequence: TGCAGCGTTCGGCGAGATCCCTACGAGCAGTACTTC.

The J gene is TRBJ2-5, the V gene TRBV7-3, with 9 bases identical to TRBD2. With V trimmed by 1 base and J by 5 bases, 5 bases remained unmatched. The CDR3 runs to 15 residues. Germline CDR1 reads SGHTA; CDR2 reads FQGTGA. The CDR3: CASSLSGRARETQYF. The DNA of the CDR3 is TGTGCCAGCAGCTTAAGCGGGAGGGCCAGGGAGACCCAGTACTTC.

This rearrangement joins TRBV27 to TRBJ2-5; D unresolved. Germline loops: CDR1 MNHEY, CDR2 SMNVEV (reference sequence). V dropped 6 bases and J dropped 1 base, with 9 bases sitting between them. This CDR3 contains 13 residues. Here the CDR3 reads CASRRLVQETQYF. The CDR3 DNA is TGTGCCAGCAGGCGACTTGTCCAAGAGACCCAGTACTTC.

This sequence joins TRBV28 and TRBJ2-3, with 11 positions matching TRBD1. Germline V gene lookup returns CDR1 MDHEN and CDR2 SYDVKM. V shed 3 bases and J 5 bases; nucleotides not matched to a gene: 4. The CDR3 totals 15 residues. The CDR3 loop reads CASSFRGQGVDTQYF. The DNA for the CDR3 is TGTGCCAGCAGTTTTAGGGGACAGGGGGTAGATACGCAGTATTTT.

The genes are TRBV5-1 and TRBJ2-2; D unclear. Germline CDR1 reads SGHRS; CDR2 reads YFSETQ. This CDR3 has 15 residues. Trimming pared 7 bases from V and 2 bases from J, leaving 15 bases between. This chain's CDR3 is CASETDPFNTGELFF. As DNA, the CDR3 is TGCGCCAGCGAAACGGACCCGTTTAACACCGGGGAGCTGTTTTTT.

The V and J genes are TRBV4-1 and TRBJ2-1; TRBD2 matches at 12 bases. V was clipped by 6 bases and J by 8 bases; unmatched bases: 17. The CDR3 spans 18 residues. Looked up from germline, CDR1 is MGHRA and CDR2 is YSYEKL. CDR3 amino acids: CASRDLAGGPTSLDEQFF. Here the CDR3 DNA reads TGCGCCAGCAGAGACCTAGCGGGAGGGCCCACTTCACTCGATGAGCAGTTCTTC.

This chain links TRBV5-4 with TRBJ2-1; D possibly uses TRBD1 or TRBD2 (5 bases each). Germline V lookup: CDR1 SGHNT, CDR2 YYREEE (reference sequence). Trimming cost V 1 base and J 10 bases, with 18 bases left between them. The CDR3 is made up of 15 amino acids. CDR3 nucleotides: TGTGCCAGCAGCTTGCGTGGGACGTCCAATGGAGAGCAGTTCTTC. This gives the protein CASSLRGTSNGEQFF.

The chain joins TRBV27 to TRBJ2-3; 7 bases are shared with TRBD2. V shed 4 bases, J shed 8 bases, and the junction held 12 bases outside the gene matches. Germline values: CDR1 MNHEY, CDR2 SMNVEV (reference sequence). The CDR3 is made up of 15 amino acids. The CDR3 loop reads CASSYSGGPGGTQYF. The CDR3 DNA reads TGTGCCAGCAGTTACTCGGGAGGACCGGGGGGTACGCAGTATTTT.

This chain uses TRBV4-3 with TRBJ1-1; a possible D gene is TRBD1 (5 bases). The CDR3 extends over 15 amino acids. Germline CDR1 and CDR2: LGHNA and YSLEER. V was clipped by 2 bases and J by 6 bases, with 16 bases between them. In DNA, the CDR3 is TGCGCCAGCAGCCAAAGGGGACCTAGTCTCGCTGAAGCTTTCTTT. Translated, it gives CASSQRGPSLAEAFF.

This chain uses TRBV20-1 with TRBJ2-7; no reliable D call. Germline loops: CDR1 DFQATT, CDR2 SNEGSKA (reference sequence). Trimming took off 4 bases at V and 5 bases at J, with 6 bases between the two ends. The CDR3 runs to 10 residues. CDR3 nucleotide sequence: TGCAGTGCTAACCGCAACGAGCAGTACTTC. Translated: CSANRNEQYF.

V and J are TRBV20-1 and TRBJ1-1, with D possibly matching TRBD1 (5 bases). Trimming cost V 3 bases and J 10 bases, with 12 bases left between them. Per the germline V gene, CDR1 is DFQATT and CDR2 is SNEGSKA (reference sequence). The CDR3 is 11 amino acids. The CDR3 coding sequence is TGCAGTGCTAGGCAGGGCGGTGGAGCTTTCTTT. It translates to CSARQGGGAFF.

V and J are TRBV7-9 and TRBJ1-1, with TRBD1 identical over 7 bases. V shed 4 bases and J 5 bases; nucleotides not matched to a gene: 10. This CDR3 is built from 15 residues. Germline V gene data show CDR1 as SEHNR and CDR2 as FQNEAQ (reference sequence). This CDR3 is CASSYSRRQGTEAFF. CDR3 DNA sequence: TGTGCCAGCAGCTACTCCCGCCGACAGGGTACTGAAGCTTTCTTT.

The chain combines TRBV28 with TRBJ2-3; 10 nucleotides match TRBD2. Germline-derived CDR1 and CDR2 are MDHEN and SYDVKM. The CDR3 length is 15 residues. With 1 base clipped from V and 10 bases from J, the junction kept 8 bases outside the gene matches. The CDR3 DNA reads TGTGCCAGCAGTTTATTGGCTAGCGGGAGTCTTGCGCAGTATTTT. This gives the protein CASSLLASGSLAQYF.

Worth noting for this clone: The same CDR3 also results from other DNA sequences found in this sample. The chain is built from TRBV7-2 and TRBJ1-4; 8 nucleotides align to TRBD1. V lost 3 bases, J lost 7 bases, and 4 bases stayed unmatched. This CDR3 comprises 14 residues. Germline-derived CDR1 and CDR2 are SGHTA and FQGNSA. The CDR3 here is CASSLRQGSEKLFF. The CDR3 nucleotides are TGTGCCAGCAGCTTGAGACAGGGGAGTGAAAAACTGTTTTTT. Full variable domain (remainder filled in from reference TRBV7-2 and TRBJ1-4): GAGVSQSPSNKVTEKGKDVELRCDPISGHTALYWYRQSLGQGLEFLIYFQGNSAPDKSGLPSDRFSAERTGGSVSTLTIQRTQQEDSAVYLCASSLRQGSEKLFFGSGTQLSVL.

J is TRBJ2-1 and V is TRBV2; D not resolved. Trimming pared 4 bases from V and 4 bases from J, leaving 14 bases between. The CDR3 runs to 15 residues. Germline V gene sequence: CDR1 SNHLY, CDR2 FYNNEI. Here the CDR3 DNA reads TGTGCCAGCAGTGTGAAGCTAATCCTGTACAATGAGCAGTTCTTC. This gives the protein CASSVKLILYNEQFF.

This chain links TRBV6-4 with TRBJ2-2, with 10 bases aligning to TRBD1. Per germline, CDR1 MRHNA and CDR2 SNTAGT. The V and J ends lost 4 bases and 6 bases, in that order; junction bases with no gene match: 2. There are 14 residues in the CDR3. The CDR3 bases are TGTGCCAGCAGTGGACAGGGGGCCGCCGGGGAGCTGTTTTTT. Its protein product is CASSGQGAAGELFF.

With regard to this clone: The sample holds other DNA sequences that translate to the same CDR3. The J gene is TRBJ2-2, the V gene TRBV7-3, with unresolved D. There are 14 residues in the CDR3. Trimming removed 5 bases at V and 1 base at J, with 8 bases between. Germline V gives CDR1 SGHTA, CDR2 FQGTGA. The CDR3 here is CASSIGRNTGELFF. The CDR3 DNA is TGTGCCAGCAGCATCGGACGGAACACCGGGGAGCTGTTTTTT.